What follows is one TCR beta chain and its context. Its antigen is unknown. Sequencing used immunoSEQ multiplex PCR; TCRdb keeps in-frame clones, though not all of them. Here the sample spans tens of thousands of clones, about 93% being singletons. The germline V gene has CDR1 LGHNA and CDR2 YNFKEQ. This CDR3 spans 12 amino acids. The V gene lost 1 base and the J gene lost 9 bases, with 10 bases spanning the gap. This record comes from a study of graft-versus-host responses after intestinal transplantation. Overall study context: Induction with anti-thymocyte globulin, then tacrolimus and steroids for around three years, was given to all recipients. General study points: Recipient marrow showed GvH clones, some seen first in ileum or blood.

The chain couples TRBV4-2 to TRBJ2-7, with D possibly being TRBD1 (5 bases). Here the sequenced sample was unstimulated CD8+ T cells sorted from spleen or lymph node cells, taken before intestinal transplant. The sequence was obtained from a human donor who received an intestinal transplant. The DNA of the CDR3 is TGTGCCAGCAGCCAAGGATTTGACAGGCAGTACTTC. Translating it yields CASSQGFDRQYF.